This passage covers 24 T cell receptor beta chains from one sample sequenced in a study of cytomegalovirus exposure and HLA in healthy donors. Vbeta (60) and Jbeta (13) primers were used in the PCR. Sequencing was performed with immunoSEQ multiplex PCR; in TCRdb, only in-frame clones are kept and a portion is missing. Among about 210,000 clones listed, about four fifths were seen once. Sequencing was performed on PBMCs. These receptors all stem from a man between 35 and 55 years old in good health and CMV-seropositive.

The DNA for the CDR3 is TGTGCCAGCAGCTTAGCACTAGCGGGGCAAGATACGCAGTATTTT. Translating it yields CASSLALAGQDTQYF. The rearrangement uses TRBV7-2 and TRBJ2-3; the match to TRBD2 covers 10 bases. The CDR3 consists of 15 residues. V was clipped by 0 bases and J by 5 bases; unmatched bases: 2. Germline values: CDR1 SGHTA, CDR2 FQGNSA.

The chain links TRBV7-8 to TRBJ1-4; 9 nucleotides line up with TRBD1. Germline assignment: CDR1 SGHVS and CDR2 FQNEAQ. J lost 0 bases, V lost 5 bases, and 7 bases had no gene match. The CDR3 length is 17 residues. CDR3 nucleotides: TGTGCCAGCAGCCCCGGGACAGGGCTAACAACTAATGAAAAACTGTTTTTT. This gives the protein CASSPGTGLTTNEKLFF.

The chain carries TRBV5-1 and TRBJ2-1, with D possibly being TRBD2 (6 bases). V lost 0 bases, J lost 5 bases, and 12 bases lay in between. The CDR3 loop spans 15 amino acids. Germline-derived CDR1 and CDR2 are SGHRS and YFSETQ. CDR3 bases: TGCGCCAGCAGCTTGGATCCTCTAGCGAACAATGAGCAGTTCTTC. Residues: CASSLDPLANNEQFF.

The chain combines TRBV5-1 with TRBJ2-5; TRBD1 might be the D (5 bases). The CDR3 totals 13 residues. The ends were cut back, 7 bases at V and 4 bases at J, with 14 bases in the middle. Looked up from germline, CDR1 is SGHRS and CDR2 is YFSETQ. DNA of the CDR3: TGCGCCAGCCACCTGGGAAGGGGAGAGACCCAGTACTTC. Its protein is CASHLGRGETQYF. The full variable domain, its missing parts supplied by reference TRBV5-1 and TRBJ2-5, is KAGVTQTPRYLIKTRGQQVTLSCSPISGHRSVSWYQQTPGQGLQFLFEYFSETQRNKGNFPGRFSGRQFSNSRSEMNVSTLELGDSALYLCASHLGRGETQYFGPGTRLLVL.

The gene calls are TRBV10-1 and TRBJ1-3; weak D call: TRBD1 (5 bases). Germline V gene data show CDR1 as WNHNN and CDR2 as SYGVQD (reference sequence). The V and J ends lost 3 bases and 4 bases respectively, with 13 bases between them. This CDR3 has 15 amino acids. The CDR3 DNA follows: TGCGCCAGCAGTGATCCCGGGGGATCAGGAAACACCATATATTTT. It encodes CASSDPGGSGNTIYF.

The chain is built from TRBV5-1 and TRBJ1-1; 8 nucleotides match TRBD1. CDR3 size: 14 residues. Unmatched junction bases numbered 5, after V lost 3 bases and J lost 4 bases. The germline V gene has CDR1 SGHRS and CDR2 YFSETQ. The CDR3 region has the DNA TGCGCCAGCAGCTCGGGACAGGTGCCCACTGAAGCTTTCTTT. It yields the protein CASSSGQVPTEAFF. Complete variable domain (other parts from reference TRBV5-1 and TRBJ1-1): KAGVTQTPRYLIKTRGQQVTLSCSPISGHRSVSWYQQTPGQGLQFLFEYFSETQRNKGNFPGRFSGRQFSNSRSEMNVSTLELGDSALYLCASSSGQVPTEAFFGQGTRLTVV.

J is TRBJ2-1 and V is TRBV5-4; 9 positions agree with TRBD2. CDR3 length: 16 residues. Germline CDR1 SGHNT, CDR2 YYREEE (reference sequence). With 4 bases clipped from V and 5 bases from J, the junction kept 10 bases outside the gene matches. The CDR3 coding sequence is TGTGCCAGCAGCAAGGAACGGCTAGCGGGAAACAATGAGCAGTTCTTC. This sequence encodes CASSKERLAGNNEQFF. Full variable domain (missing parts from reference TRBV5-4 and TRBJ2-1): ETGVTQSPTHLIKTRGQQVTLRCSSQSGHNTVSWYQQALGQGPQFIFQYYREEENGRGNFPPRFSGLQFPNYSSELNVNALELDDSALYLCASSKERLAGNNEQFFGPGTRLTVL.

DNA for the CDR3: TGTGCCAGTAAGTACAGGGGTAGGAACGAGCAGTACTTC. Its translation is CASKYRGRNEQYF. The rearrangement uses TRBV2 and TRBJ2-7, with TRBD1 matching 7 bases. The ends lost 9 bases at V and 5 bases at J; junction bases unmatched: 10. Germline V CDR1 and CDR2: SNHLY, FYNNEI. The CDR3 runs 13 residues.

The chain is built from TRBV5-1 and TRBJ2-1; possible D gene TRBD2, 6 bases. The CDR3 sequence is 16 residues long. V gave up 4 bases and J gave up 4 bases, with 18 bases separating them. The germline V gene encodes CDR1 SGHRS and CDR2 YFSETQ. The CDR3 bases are TGCGCCAGCAGCCCGCCTTGGTCGGGAGAGTACAATGAGCAGTTCTTC. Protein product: CASSPPWSGEYNEQFF. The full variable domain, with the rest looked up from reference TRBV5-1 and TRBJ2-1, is KAGVTQTPRYLIKTRGQQVTLSCSPISGHRSVSWYQQTPGQGLQFLFEYFSETQRNKGNFPGRFSGRQFSNSRSEMNVSTLELGDSALYLCASSPPWSGEYNEQFFGPGTRLTVL.

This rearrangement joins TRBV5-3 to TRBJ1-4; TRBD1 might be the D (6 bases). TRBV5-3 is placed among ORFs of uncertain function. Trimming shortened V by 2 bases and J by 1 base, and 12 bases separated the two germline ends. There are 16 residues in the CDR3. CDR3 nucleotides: TGTGCCAGAAGCTTCCGACAGGAACGAACTAATGAAAAACTGTTTTTT. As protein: CARSFRQERTNEKLFF.

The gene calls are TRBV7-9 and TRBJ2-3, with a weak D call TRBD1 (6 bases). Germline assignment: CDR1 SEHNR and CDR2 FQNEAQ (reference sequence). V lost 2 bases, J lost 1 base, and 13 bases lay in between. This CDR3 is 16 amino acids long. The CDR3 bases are TGTGCCAGCAGCTTATACCAGGGGACACGCACAGATACGCAGTATTTT. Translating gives CASSLYQGTRTDTQYF.

Here the CDR3 DNA reads TGTGCCATCCCCGCGGCACTAGCGGGCCTAAGCTCCTACAATGAGCAGTTCTTC. Its translation is CAIPAALAGLSSYNEQFF. J is TRBJ2-1 and V is TRBV7-9; 9 positions match TRBD2. CDR3 length: 18 residues. The V segment lost 10 bases and the J segment 0 bases; nucleotides outside the gene matches: 16. The germline V gene encodes CDR1 SEHNR and CDR2 FQNEAQ (reference sequence).

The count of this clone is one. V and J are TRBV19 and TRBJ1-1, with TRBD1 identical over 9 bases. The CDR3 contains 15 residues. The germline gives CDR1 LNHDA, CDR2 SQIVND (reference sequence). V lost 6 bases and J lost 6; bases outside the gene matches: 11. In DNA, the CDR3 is TGTGCCAGTAGAACCGGGACAGGGAGAAACCCTGAAGCTTTCTTT. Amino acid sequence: CASRTGTGRNPEAFF.

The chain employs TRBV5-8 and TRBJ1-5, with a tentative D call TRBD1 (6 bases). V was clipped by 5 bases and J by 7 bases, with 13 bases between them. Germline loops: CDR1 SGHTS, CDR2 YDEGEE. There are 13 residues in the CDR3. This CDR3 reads CASRSRGGQPQHF. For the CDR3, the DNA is TGTGCCAGCAGATCCCGGGGGGGCCAGCCCCAGCATTTT.

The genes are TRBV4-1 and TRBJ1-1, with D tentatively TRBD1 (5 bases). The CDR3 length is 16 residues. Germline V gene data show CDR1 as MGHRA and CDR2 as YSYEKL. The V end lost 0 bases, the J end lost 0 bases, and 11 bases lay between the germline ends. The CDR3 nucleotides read TGCGCCAGCAGCCAAGATTTCGACAGCCTGAACACTGAAGCTTTCTTT. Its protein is CASSQDFDSLNTEAFF.

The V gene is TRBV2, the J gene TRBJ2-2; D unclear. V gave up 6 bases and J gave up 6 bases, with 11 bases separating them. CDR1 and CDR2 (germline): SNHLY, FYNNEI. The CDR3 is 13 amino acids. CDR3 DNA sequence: TGTGCCAGCAGACGTTACCCGGCCGGGGAGCTGTTTTTT. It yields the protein CASRRYPAGELFF.

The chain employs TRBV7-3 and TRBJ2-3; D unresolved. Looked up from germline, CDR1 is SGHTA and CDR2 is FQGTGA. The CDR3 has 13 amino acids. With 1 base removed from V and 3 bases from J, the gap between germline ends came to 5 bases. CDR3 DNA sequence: TGTGCCAGCAGCTTAAGCCGGACAGATACGCAGTATTTT. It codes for CASSLSRTDTQYF.

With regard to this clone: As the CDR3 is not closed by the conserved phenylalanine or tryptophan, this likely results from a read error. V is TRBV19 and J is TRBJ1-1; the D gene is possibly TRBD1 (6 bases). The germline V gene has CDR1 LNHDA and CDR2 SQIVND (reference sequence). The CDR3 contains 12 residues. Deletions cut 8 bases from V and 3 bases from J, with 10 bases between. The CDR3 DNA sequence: TGTGCCAGTCTTAAGGGGGACACTGAAGCTTTCCTT. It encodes CASLKGDTEAFL.

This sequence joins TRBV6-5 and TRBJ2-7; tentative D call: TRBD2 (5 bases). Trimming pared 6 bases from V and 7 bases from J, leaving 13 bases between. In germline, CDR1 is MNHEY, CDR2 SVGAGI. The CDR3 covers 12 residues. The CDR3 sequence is CASSTGGGEQYF. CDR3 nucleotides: TGTGCCAGCAGCACCGGAGGTGGAGAGCAGTACTTC.

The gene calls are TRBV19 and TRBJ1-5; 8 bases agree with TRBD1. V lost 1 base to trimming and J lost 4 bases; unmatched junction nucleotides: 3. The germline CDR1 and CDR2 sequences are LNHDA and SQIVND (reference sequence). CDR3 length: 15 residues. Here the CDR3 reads CASSIGTGRNQPQHF. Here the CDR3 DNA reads TGTGCCAGTAGTATAGGGACAGGGAGGAATCAGCCCCAGCATTTT.

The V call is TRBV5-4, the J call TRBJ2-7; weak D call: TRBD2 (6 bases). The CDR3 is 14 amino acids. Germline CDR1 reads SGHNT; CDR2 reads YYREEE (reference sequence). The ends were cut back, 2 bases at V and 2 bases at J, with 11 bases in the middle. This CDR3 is CASSFGSLAYEQYF. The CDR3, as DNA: TGTGCCAGCAGCTTCGGGAGTCTGGCCTACGAGCAGTACTTC.

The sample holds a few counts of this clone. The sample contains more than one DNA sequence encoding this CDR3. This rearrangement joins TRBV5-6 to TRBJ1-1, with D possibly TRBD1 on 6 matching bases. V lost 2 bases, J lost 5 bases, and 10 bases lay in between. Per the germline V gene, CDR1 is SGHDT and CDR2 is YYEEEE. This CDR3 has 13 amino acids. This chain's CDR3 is CASSFGGGTEAFF. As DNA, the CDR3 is TGTGCCAGCAGCTTTGGGGGCGGAACTGAAGCTTTCTTT.

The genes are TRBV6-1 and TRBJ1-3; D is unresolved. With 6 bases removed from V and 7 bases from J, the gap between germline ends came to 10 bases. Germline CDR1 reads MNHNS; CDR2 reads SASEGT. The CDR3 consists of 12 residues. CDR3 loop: CASSPIVNTIYF. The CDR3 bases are TGTGCCAGCAGCCCGATAGTCAACACCATATATTTT.

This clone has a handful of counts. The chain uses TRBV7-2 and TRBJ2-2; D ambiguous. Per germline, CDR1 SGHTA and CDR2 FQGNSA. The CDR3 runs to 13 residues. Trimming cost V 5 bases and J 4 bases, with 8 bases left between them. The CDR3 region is CASSRLSTGELFF. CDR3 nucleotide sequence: TGTGCCAGCAGCCGACTGAGCACCGGGGAGCTGTTTTTT.